These 9 T cell receptor beta chains share one sample of origin, sequenced in a study of blood T cell repertoires in COVID-19 (dated by TCRdb to 2018 to 2021). Library method: the immunoSEQ multiplex PCR assay. The table was pulled from immuneACCESS by TCRdb, which kept in-frame rearrangements only. Such tables lose some clones; where checked, under half of the loss comes from unresolved V genes, and the rest has no known cause. The sample table lists about 9,900 clones, about 81% of them with a count of one. The ten largest clonotypes hold under 25% of the sample. Specimen: peripheral blood. These receptors all come from a man aged 60-69 years with active COVID-19.

The gene calls are TRBV5-1 and TRBJ2-7; 15 bases align to TRBD2. This CDR3 is built from 19 residues. Germline trimming cut 4 bases from V and 7 bases from J; bases unmatched to any gene: 18. Per germline, CDR1 SGHRS and CDR2 YFSETQ. CDR3 bases: TGCGCCAGCAGCGCGCGCTCGGGACTAGCGGGAGGTGGTTCGGGGGAGCAGTACTTC. Protein sequence: CASSARSGLAGGGSGEQYF.

The CDR3 region is CASSPTGLHSPLHF. The CDR3 bases are TGTGCCAGCAGTCCGACAGGGCTACATTCACCCCTCCACTTT. The chain recombines TRBV27 with TRBJ1-6; 7 positions agree with TRBD1. The germline V gene encodes CDR1 MNHEY and CDR2 SMNVEV (reference sequence). The V segment lost 5 bases and the J segment 8 bases; nucleotides outside the gene matches: 6. The CDR3 consists of 14 residues.

This chain links TRBV19 with TRBJ1-5, with 7 bases matching TRBD1. J lost 7 bases, V lost 0 bases, and 6 bases had no gene match. Germline CDR1 is LNHDA and CDR2 is SQIVND (reference sequence). The length of the CDR3 is 15 residues. CDR3 sequence reads: CASSIDPGGIQPQHF. CDR3 sequence (DNA): TGTGCCAGTAGTATAGATCCAGGGGGAATCCAGCCCCAGCATTTT.

This chain uses TRBV4-2 with TRBJ2-3, with TRBD2 identical over 14 bases. The germline V gene encodes CDR1 LGHNA and CDR2 YNFKEQ. J gave up 1 base and V 4 bases, and 10 bases lay outside the gene matches. This CDR3 region has 19 residues. The chain's CDR3 is CASSLGLAGGGGRTDTQYF. CDR3 coding DNA: TGTGCCAGCAGCCTAGGACTAGCGGGGGGCGGGGGGCGCACAGATACGCAGTATTTT.

The V and J genes are TRBV9 and TRBJ2-6; D not certain. The ends were cut back, 0 bases at V and 0 bases at J, with 13 bases in the middle. The CDR3 is 18 residues long. The germline gives CDR1 SGDLS, CDR2 YYNGEE. The CDR3 region is CASSVGAALTSGANVLTF. The CDR3 DNA reads TGTGCCAGCAGCGTAGGGGCAGCCCTTACCTCTGGGGCCAACGTCCTGACTTTC.

This chain connects TRBV2 to TRBJ1-5; D not certain. With 7 bases removed from V and 0 bases from J, the gap between germline ends came to 7 bases. Germline V gene lookup returns CDR1 SNHLY and CDR2 FYNNEI. The length of the CDR3 is 13 residues. The DNA for the CDR3 is TGTGCCAGCACAGTAAATAGCAATCAGCCCCAGCATTTT. This gives the protein CASTVNSNQPQHF.

The chain carries TRBV28 and TRBJ2-7; 7 nucleotides match TRBD1. Germline V gene lookup returns CDR1 MDHEN and CDR2 SYDVKM. The CDR3 totals 15 residues. V shed 5 bases and J 1 base; nucleotides not matched to a gene: 8. In DNA, the CDR3 is TGTGCCAGCAGTACAGACAGGGTGTTATCCTACGAGCAGTACTTC. Translated, it gives CASSTDRVLSYEQYF. The entire variable domain, with the rest obtained from reference TRBV28 and TRBJ2-7, is as follows: DVKVTQSSRYLVKRTGEKVFLECVQDMDHENMFWYRQDPGLGLRLIYFSYDVKMKEKGDIPEGYSVSREKKERFSLILESASTNQTSMYLCASSTDRVLSYEQYFGPGTRLTVT.

The rearrangement uses TRBV5-1 and TRBJ2-7, with 9 bases fitting TRBD1. CDR1 and CDR2 from the germline V gene are SGHRS and YFSETQ. The CDR3 contains 15 residues. V was pared by 4 bases and J by 5 bases, with 10 bases of the junction left unmatched. The CDR3 here is CASSHHRDRDHEQYF. The CDR3 nucleotides are TGCGCCAGCAGCCATCACCGGGACAGGGACCACGAGCAGTACTTC.

V usage is TRBV7-3 and J usage is TRBJ2-1, with D tentatively TRBD2 (6 bases). CDR3 length equals 16 residues. V was cut by 2 bases and J by 4 bases, with 15 bases left in between. Germline V gene sequence: CDR1 SGHTA, CDR2 FQGTGA. CDR3 residues: CASSLLGSGKYNEQFF. CDR3 nucleotide sequence: TGTGCCAGCAGCTTATTGGGTAGCGGAAAATACAATGAGCAGTTCTTC.